This T cell receptor beta chain came from a study of a mutant IDH1 vaccine in newly diagnosed glioma (dated by TCRdb to the early 2020s). Regarding the study in general: Vaccination started 4-6 weeks after radiotherapy alone, or was given together with temozolomide cycles in the groups whose treatment included chemotherapy. Of the 25 to 35 treated patients, approximately 62% were male and around 40% were female, and a mean age of around 40 years was recorded. Before enrollment, patients had received standard therapy of radiotherapy alone, temozolomide alone, or radiochemotherapy with temozolomide; most received the combination. Visit V12 was the week-35 safety follow-up and visit V13 was the week-47 end of study. Six visits were used for peripheral blood collection: V03 (baseline), V05, V07, V10, V12 and V13. For exploratory analyses, longitudinal TCRB deep sequencing was carried out in roughly 25 treated patients wherever samples were available. The study at large found these results: The authors noted that analyses of patient blood samples could not be reproduced because of sample limitations. Selection of PBMC samples for TCRB deep sequencing was based on availability. Pseudoprogression seemed to be unrelated to changes in the top peripheral T cell clonotypes found by TCRB sequencing. Vaccine-induced immune responses across multiple MHC alleles were detected in roughly 94% of patients.

Concerning this clone: Its antigen target is currently unknown. No base quality values were provided; no much bigger clone lies one nucleotide off.

The time point label, as the study defines it: week 47, end of study. Each vaccine dose was 300 ug of a 20-mer mutant IDH1 peptide in Montanide, given subcutaneously with topical imiquimod. Patients were given eight vaccinations, in weeks 1, 3, 5, 7, 11, 15, 19 and 23, which matched visits V03 through V10. Donors had newly diagnosed WHO grade 3 or 4 IDH1-mutant astrocytomas with loss of nuclear ATRX. The samples were drawn from NOA16, a multicentre, single-arm, open-label phase I trial in Germany that tested a mutant IDH1 peptide vaccine in humans for the first time. Genomic DNA for TCRB sequencing was isolated from EDTA blood with the DNeasy Blood and Tissue Kit. The germline V gene provides CDR1 SGHTA and CDR2 FQGNSA. From its cysteine to its phenylalanine, the CDR3 spans 11 amino acids. Solely the CDR3 DNA is kept, with 33 bases framed from the first base. The junction shows trimming of 6 bases on V and 6 bases on J, plus 8 bases between the germline ends.

Library preparation employed the immunoSEQ multiplex PCR assay. Following the manufacturer's protocol, the hsTCRB Kit was used to amplify rearranged TCR beta chain sequences. An Illumina MiSeq was used to sequence the TCRB libraries. In the original analysis: The kit vendor's proprietary platform handled demultiplexing, trimming and gene mapping. Imported from immuneACCESS, the table was reduced by TCRdb to in-frame sequences with V and J called. These copies leave out some clones; in studies compared against another copy, an unresolved V gene accounts for under half, and the cause of the remainder is not known. V, J and clone size are taken as reported in that table, and D and trimming were inferred from the DNA itself. A total of about 56,000 clones appear in this sample, roughly 87% of them only once. Approximately 3.2% of the sample rests with the top ten.

This receptor was obtained from a woman aged 45-65 years with glioma. The receptor chain draws on TRBV7-2 and TRBJ1-2, and the D gene may be TRBD1, 5 bases matching. The specimen was PBMCs, collected from a glioma patient whose treatment included an IDH1 peptide vaccine. The CDR3: CASRQGDGYTF. The nucleotide sequence is TGTGCCAGCAGACAAGGGGATGGCTACACCTTC.